This T cell receptor (beta chain) was sequenced during a study of Ad26.COV2.S vaccination and SARS-CoV-2 variants. Noted treatment: some 20 received Ad26.COV2.S at low or high dose, single or two shots; 5 received placebo; per-sample allocation not given. Specimens were obtained on day 63 following the first vaccine or placebo injection. The CDR3 totals 14 residues. Trimming stripped 5 bases from V and 2 bases from J, with 10 bases between. Germline V gene lookup returns CDR1 SNHLY and CDR2 FYNNEI. The repertoire was sequenced with immunoSEQ multiplex PCR; TCRdb's copy has only in-frame clones and lacks some. The profile shows a few hundred thousand clones, around 87% of them singletons.

This clonotype originated in a person aged 18-60 years who received the Ad26.COV2.S COVID-19 vaccine or a placebo. The specimen was peripheral blood, collected in a trial of Ad26.COV2.S vaccine versus placebo. The V and J genes are TRBV2 and TRBJ1-5; D remains ambiguous. In DNA, the CDR3 is TGTGCCAGCAGTATAGCGGGCGGCAATCAGCCCCAGCATTTT. Translating it yields CASSIAGGNQPQHF.